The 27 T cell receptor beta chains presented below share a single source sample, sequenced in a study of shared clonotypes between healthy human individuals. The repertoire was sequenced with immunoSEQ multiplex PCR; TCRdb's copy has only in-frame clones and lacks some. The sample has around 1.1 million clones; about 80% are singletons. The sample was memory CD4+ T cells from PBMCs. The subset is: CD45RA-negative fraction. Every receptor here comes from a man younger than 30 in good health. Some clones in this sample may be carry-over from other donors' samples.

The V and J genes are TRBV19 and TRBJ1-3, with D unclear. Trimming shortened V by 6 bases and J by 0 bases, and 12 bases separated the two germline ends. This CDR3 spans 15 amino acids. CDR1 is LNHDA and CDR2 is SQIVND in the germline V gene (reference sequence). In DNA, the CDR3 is TGTGCCAGTAGCCGCCTTGGTTACTCTGGAAACACCATATATTTT. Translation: CASSRLGYSGNTIYF. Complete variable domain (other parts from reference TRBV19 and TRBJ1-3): DGGITQSPKYLFRKEGQNVTLSCEQNLNHDAMYWYRQDPGQGLRLIYYSQIVNDFQKGDIAEGYSVSREKKESFPLTVTSAQKNPTAFYLCASSRLGYSGNTIYFGEGSWLTVV.

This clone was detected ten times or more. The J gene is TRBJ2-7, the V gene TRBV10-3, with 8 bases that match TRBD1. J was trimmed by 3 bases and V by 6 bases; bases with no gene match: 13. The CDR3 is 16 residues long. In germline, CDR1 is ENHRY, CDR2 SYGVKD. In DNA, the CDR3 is TGTGCCATCAGCAGCGCTCGGGGTGGACAGGGCTACGAGCAGTACTTC. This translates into CAISSARGGQGYEQYF.

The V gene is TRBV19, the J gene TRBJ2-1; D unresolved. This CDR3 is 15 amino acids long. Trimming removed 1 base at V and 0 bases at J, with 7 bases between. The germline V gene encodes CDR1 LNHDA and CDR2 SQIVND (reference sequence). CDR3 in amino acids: CASSIVMSSYNEQFF. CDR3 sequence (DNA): TGTGCCAGTAGTATAGTCATGAGCTCCTACAATGAGCAGTTCTTC.

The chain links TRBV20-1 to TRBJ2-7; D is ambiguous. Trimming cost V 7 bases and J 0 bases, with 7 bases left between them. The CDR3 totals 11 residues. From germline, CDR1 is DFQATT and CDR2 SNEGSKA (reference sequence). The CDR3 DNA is TGCAGTGGGAGCCTCTCCTACGAGCAGTACTTC. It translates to CSGSLSYEQYF.

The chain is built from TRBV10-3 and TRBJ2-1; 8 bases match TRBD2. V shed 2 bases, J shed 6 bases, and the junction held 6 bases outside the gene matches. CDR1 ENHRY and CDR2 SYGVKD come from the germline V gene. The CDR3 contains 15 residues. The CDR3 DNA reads TGTGCCATCAGTGAGGGACGGGAGGGCCCCAATGAGCAGTTCTTC. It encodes CAISEGREGPNEQFF.

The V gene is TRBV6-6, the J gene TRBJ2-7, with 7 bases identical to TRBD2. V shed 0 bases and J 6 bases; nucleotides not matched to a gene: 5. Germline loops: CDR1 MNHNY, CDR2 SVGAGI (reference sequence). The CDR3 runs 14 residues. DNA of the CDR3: TGTGCCAGCAGTTACTCTGCGGGAGCTCGCGAGCAGTACTTC. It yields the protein CASSYSAGAREQYF.

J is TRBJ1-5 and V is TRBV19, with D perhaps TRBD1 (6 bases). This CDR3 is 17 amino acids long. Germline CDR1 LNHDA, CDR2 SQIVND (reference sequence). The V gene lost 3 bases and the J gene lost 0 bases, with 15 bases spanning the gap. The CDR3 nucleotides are TGTGCCAGTAGTATTATGGGGTCGGGGGCTAGCAATCAGCCCCAGCATTTT. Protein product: CASSIMGSGASNQPQHF. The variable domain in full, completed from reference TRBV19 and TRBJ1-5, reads DGGITQSPKYLFRKEGQNVTLSCEQNLNHDAMYWYRQDPGQGLRLIYYSQIVNDFQKGDIAEGYSVSREKKESFPLTVTSAQKNPTAFYLCASSIMGSGASNQPQHFGDGTRLSIL.

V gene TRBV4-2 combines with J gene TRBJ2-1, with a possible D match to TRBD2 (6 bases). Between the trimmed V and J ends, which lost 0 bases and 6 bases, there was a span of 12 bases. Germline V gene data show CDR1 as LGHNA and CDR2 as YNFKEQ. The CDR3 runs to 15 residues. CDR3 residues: CASSQDRLATNEQFF. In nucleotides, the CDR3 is TGTGCCAGCAGCCAAGATAGGCTAGCGACCAATGAGCAGTTCTTC.

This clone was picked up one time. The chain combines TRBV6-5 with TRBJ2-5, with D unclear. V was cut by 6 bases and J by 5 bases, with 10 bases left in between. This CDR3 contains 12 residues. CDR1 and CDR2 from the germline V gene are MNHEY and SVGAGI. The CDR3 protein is CASSHQDETQYF. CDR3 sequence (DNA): TGTGCCAGCAGCCATCAGGACGAGACCCAGTACTTC.

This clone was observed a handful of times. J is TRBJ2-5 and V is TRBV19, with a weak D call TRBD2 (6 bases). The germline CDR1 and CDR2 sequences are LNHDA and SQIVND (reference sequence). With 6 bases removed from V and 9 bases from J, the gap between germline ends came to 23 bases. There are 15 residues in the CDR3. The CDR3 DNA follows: TGTGCCAGTAGCAAGACCGGCGGGACGCCCATGGCCCAGTACTTC. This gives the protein CASSKTGGTPMAQYF.

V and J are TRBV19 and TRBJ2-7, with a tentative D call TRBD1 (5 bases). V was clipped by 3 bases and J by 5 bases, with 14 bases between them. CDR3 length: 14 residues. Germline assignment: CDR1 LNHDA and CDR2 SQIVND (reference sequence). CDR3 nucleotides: TGTGCCAGTAGTATCTCCAGGGCTACGGACGAGCAGTACTTC. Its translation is CASSISRATDEQYF.

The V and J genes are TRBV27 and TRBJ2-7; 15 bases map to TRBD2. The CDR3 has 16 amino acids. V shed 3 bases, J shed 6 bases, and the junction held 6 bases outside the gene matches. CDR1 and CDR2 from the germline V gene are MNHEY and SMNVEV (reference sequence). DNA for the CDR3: TGTGCCAGCAGTTTGTGGACTAGCGGGAGGGCCTCCGAGCAGTACTTC. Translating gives CASSLWTSGRASEQYF.

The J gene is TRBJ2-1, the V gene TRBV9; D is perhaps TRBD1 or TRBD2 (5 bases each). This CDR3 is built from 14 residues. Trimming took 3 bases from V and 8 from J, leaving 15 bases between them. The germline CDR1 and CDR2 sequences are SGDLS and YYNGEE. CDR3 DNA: TGTGCCAGCAGCGCGGGACCCCGAGCCCATGAGCAGTTCTTC. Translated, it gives CASSAGPRAHEQFF. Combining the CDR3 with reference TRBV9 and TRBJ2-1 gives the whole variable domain DSGVTQTPKHLITATGQRVTLRCSPRSGDLSVYWYQQSLDQGLQFLIQYYNGEERAKGNILERFSAQQFPDLHSELNLSSLELGDSALYFCASSAGPRAHEQFFGPGTRLTVL.

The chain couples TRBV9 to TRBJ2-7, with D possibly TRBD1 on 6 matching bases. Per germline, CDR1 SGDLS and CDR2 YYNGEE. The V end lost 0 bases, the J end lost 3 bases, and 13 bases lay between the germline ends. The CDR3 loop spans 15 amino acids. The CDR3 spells CASSVAPGAGYEQYF. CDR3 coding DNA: TGTGCCAGCAGCGTAGCTCCAGGGGCGGGCTACGAGCAGTACTTC. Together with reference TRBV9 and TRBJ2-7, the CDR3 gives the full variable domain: DSGVTQTPKHLITATGQRVTLRCSPRSGDLSVYWYQQSLDQGLQFLIQYYNGEERAKGNILERFSAQQFPDLHSELNLSSLELGDSALYFCASSVAPGAGYEQYFGPGTRLTVT.

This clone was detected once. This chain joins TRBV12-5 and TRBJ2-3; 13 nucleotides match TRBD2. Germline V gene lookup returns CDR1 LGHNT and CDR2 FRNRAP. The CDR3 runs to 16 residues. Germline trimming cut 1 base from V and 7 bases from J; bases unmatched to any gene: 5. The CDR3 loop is CASGLATSGRVNTQYF. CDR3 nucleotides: TGTGCTAGTGGTTTGGCTACTAGCGGGAGGGTAAATACGCAGTATTTT.

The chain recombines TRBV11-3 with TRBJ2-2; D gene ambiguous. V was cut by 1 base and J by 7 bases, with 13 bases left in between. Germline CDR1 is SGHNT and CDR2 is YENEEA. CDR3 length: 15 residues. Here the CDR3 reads CASSLAGSGRGELFF. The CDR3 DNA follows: TGTGCCAGCAGCTTAGCCGGGTCGGGCCGCGGGGAGCTGTTTTTT.

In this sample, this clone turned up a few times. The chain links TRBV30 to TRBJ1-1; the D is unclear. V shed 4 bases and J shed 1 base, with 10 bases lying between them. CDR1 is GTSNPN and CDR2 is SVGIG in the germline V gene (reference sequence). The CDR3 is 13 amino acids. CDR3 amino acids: CAWKWIRNTEAFF. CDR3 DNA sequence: TGTGCCTGGAAGTGGATCCGGAACACTGAAGCTTTCTTT.

The CDR3 spells CSVEGWEGRYEQYF. Here the CDR3 DNA reads TGCAGCGTTGAGGGCTGGGAGGGTCGATACGAGCAGTACTTC. The chain joins TRBV29-1 to TRBJ2-7; TRBD2 agrees at 7 bases. J lost 4 bases, V lost 3 bases, and 9 bases had no gene match. This CDR3 is built from 14 residues. CDR1 and CDR2 from the germline V gene are SQVTM and ANQGSEA.

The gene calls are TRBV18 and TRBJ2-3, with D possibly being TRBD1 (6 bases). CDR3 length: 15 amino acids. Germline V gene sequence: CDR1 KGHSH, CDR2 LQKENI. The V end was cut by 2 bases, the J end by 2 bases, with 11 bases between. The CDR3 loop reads CASSPGQIFTDTQYF. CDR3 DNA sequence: TGTGCCAGCTCACCAGGACAGATTTTCACAGATACGCAGTATTTT.

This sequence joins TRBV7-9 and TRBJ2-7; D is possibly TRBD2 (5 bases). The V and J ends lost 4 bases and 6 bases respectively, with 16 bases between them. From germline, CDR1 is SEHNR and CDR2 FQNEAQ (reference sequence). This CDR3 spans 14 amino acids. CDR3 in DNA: TGTGCCAGCAGCTACGGACTTTTCACCTCCGAGCAGTACTTC. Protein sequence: CASSYGLFTSEQYF.

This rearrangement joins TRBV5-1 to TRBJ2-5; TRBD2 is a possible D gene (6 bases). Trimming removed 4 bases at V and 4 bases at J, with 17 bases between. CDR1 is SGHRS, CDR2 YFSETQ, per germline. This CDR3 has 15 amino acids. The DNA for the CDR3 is TGCGCCAGCAGCCCGGGACTCACCGACGCAGAGACCCAGTACTTC. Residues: CASSPGLTDAETQYF.

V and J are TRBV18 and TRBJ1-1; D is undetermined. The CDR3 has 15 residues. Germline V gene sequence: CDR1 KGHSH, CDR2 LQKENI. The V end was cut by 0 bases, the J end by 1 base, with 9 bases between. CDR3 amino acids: CASSPPGMGNTEAFF. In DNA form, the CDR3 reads TGTGCCAGCTCACCACCCGGGATGGGGAACACTGAAGCTTTCTTT.

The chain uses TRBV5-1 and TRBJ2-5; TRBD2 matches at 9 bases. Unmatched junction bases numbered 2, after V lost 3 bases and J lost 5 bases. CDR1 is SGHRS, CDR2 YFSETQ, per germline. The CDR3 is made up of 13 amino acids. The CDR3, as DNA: TGCGCCAGCAGCTCAAGCGGGAGGGAGACCCAGTACTTC. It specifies CASSSSGRETQYF.

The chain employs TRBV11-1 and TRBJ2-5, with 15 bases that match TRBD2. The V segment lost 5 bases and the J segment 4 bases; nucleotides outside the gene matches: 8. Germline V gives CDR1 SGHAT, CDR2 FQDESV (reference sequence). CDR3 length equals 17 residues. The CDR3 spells CASSPGLAGGPGETQYF. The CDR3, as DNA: TGTGCCAGCAGCCCCGGACTAGCGGGAGGGCCGGGAGAGACCCAGTACTTC.

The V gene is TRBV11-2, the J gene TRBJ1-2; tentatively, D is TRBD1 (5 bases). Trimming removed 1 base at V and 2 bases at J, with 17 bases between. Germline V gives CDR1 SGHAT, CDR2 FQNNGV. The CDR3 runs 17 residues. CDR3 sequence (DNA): TGTGCCAGCAGCTTAGGCCTTACGTGGGGGGAGAACTATGGCTACACCTTC. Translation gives CASSLGLTWGENYGYTF.

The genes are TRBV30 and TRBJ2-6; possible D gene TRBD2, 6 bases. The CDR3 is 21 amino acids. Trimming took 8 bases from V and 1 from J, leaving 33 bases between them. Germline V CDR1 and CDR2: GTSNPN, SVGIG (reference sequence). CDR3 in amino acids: CASPRRGGSASELSGANVLTF. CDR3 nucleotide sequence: TGTGCCAGTCCCCGGAGGGGCGGGTCAGCCTCCGAGTTGTCTGGGGCCAACGTCCTGACTTTC.

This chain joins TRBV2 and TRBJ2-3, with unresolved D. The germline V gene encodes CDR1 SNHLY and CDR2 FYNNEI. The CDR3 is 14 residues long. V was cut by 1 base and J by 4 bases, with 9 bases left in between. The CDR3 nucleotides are TGTGCCAGCAGTGAAGGCTGGGCCCCAGATACGCAGTATTTT. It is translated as CASSEGWAPDTQYF.